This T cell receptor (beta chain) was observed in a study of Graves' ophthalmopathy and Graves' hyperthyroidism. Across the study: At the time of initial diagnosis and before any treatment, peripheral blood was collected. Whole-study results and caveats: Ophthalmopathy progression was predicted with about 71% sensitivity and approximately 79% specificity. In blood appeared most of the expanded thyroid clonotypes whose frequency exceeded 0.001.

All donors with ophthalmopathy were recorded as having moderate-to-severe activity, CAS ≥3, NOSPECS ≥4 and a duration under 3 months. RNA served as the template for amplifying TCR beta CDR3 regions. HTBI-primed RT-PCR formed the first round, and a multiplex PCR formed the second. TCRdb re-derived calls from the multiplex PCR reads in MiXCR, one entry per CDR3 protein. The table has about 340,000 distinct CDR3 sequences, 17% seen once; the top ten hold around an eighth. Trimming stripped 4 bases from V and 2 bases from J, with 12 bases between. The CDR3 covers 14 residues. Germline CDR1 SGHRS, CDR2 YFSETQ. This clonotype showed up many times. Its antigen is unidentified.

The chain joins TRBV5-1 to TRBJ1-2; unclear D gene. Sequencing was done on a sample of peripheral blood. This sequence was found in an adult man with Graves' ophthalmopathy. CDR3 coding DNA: TGCGCCAGCAGCCCGCGTCAGGCAAACTATGGCTACACCTTC. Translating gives CASSPRQANYGYTF.